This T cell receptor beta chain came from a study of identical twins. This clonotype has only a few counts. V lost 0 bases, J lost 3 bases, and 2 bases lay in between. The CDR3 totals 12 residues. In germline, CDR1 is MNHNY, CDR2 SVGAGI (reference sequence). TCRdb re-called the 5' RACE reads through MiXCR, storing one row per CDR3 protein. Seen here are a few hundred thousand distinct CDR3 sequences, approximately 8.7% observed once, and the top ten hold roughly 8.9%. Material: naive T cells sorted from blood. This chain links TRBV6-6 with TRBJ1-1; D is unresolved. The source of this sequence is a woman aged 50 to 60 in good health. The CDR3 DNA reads TGTGCCAGCAGTTACTCGTACACTGAAGCTTTCTTT. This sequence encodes CASSYSYTEAFF.